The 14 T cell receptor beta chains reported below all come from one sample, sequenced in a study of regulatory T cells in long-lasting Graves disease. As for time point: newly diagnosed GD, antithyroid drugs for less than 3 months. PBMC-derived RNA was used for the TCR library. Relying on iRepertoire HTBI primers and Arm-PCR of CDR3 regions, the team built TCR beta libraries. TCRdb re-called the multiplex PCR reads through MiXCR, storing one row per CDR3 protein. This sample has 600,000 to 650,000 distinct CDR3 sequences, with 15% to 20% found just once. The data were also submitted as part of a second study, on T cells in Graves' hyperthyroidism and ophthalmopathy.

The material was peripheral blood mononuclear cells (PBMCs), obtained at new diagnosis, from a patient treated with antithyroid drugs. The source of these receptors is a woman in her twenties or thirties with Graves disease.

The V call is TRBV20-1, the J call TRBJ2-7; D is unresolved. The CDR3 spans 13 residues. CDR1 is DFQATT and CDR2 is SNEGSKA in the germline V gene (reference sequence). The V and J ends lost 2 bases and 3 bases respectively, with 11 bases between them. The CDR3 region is CSARFGGYYEQYF. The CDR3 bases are TGCAGTGCTAGATTCGGCGGTTACTACGAGCAGTACTTC.

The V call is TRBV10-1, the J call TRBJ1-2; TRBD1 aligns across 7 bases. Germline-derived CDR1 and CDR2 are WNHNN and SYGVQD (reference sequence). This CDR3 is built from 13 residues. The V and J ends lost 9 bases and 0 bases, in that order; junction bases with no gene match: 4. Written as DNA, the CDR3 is TGCGCCAGGACAGGGAGGACTAACTATGGCTACACCTTC. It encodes CARTGRTNYGYTF.

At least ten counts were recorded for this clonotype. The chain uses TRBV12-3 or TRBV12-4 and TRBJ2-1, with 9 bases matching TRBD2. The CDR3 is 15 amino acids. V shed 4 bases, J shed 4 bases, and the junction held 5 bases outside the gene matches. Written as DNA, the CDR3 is TGTGCCAGCAGTTCCCTAGCGGGACCTTACAATGAGCAGTTCTTC. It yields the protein CASSSLAGPYNEQFF.

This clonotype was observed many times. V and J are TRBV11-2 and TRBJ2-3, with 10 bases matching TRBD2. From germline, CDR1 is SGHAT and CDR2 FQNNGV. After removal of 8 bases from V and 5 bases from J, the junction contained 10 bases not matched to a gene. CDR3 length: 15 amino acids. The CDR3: CASRERLAGGDTQYF. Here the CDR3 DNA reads TGTGCCAGCCGAGAGAGACTAGCGGGTGGAGATACGCAGTATTTT.

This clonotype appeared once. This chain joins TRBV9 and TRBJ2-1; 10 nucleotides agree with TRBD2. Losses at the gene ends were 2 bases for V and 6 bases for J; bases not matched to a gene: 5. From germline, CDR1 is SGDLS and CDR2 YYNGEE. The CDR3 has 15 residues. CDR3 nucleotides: TGTGCCAGCAGCGTCCCAGCGGGAGGGACCAATGAGCAGTTCTTC. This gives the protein CASSVPAGGTNEQFF.

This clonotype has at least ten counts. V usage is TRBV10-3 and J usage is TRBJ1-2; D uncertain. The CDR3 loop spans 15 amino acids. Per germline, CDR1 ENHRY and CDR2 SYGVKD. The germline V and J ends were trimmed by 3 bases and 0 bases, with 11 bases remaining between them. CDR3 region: CAISDVAKANYGYTF. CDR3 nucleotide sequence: TGTGCCATCAGTGACGTCGCCAAAGCTAACTATGGCTACACCTTC.

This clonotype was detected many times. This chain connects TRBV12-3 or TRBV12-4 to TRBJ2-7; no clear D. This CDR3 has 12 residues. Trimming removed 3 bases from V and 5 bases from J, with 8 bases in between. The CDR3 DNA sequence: TGTGCCAGCAGTTTTAGTCTTCACGAGCAGTACTTC. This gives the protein CASSFSLHEQYF.

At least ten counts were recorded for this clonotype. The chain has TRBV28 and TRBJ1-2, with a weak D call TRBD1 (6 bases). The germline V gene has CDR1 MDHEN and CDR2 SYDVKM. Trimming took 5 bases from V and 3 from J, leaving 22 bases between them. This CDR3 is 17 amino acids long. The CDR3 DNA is TGTGCCAGCAGTCCAACCCCCTGGACAGATCTGGACTATGGCTACACCTTC. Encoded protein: CASSPTPWTDLDYGYTF.

This chain's CDR3 is CASSWAGAQYF. The CDR3 DNA follows: TGTGCCAGCAGTTGGGCGGGAGCGCAGTATTTT. V and J are TRBV28 and TRBJ2-1; TRBD2 agrees at 7 bases. The end of the DNA is better explained by TRBJ2-3, so the J call may be wrong. The CDR3 contains 11 residues. CDR1 and CDR2 (germline): MDHEN, SYDVKM.

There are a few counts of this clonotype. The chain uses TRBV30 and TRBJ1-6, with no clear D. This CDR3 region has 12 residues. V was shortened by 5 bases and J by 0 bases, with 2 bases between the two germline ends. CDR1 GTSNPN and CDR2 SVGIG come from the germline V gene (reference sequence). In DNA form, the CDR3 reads TGTGCCTGGGGCTCCTATAATTCACCCCTCCACTTT. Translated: CAWGSYNSPLHF.

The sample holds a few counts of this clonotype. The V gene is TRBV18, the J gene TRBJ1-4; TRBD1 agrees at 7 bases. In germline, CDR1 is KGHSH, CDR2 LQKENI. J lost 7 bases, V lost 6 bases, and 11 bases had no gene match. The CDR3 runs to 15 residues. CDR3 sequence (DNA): TGTGCCAGCTCGCAGTCGAGGACAGGAACTGAAAAACTGTTTTTT. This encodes CASSQSRTGTEKLFF.

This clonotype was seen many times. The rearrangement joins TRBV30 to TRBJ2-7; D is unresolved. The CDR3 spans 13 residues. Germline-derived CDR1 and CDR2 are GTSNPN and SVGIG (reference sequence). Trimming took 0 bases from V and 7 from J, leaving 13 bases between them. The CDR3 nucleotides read TGTGCCTGGAGTGTAGGGCAACTGAGTGAGCAGTACTTC. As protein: CAWSVGQLSEQYF.

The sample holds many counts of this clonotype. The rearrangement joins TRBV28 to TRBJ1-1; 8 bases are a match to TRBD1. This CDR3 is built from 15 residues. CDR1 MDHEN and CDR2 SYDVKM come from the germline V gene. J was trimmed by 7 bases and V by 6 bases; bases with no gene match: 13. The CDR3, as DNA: TGTGCCAGCAGACCCCTAGGGACAGGAGAAGGTGAAGCTTTCTTT. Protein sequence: CASRPLGTGEGEAFF.

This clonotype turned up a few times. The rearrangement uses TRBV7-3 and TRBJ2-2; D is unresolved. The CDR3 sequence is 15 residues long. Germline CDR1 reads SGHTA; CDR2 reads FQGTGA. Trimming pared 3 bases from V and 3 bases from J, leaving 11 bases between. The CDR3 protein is CASSFKSGHTGELFF. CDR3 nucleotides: TGTGCCAGCAGCTTCAAATCCGGACACACCGGGGAGCTGTTTTTT.